The source of this T cell receptor beta chain is a study of long-term antiretroviral therapy in people with HIV. They ran version v3.0 of the immunoSEQ assay at survey level. A per-sample goal of roughly 40,000-55,000 T-cell genomes was targeted by sequencing. Some clones are missing from TCRdb's copy, which holds only in-frame ones; the method was immunoSEQ multiplex PCR. The repertoire consists of under 35,000 clones, with about 96% occurring once and the leading ten covering roughly 2.3%. The CDR3 length is 13 residues. Trimming left V 7 bases short and J 2 bases short, with 9 bases between. Germline CDR1 MNHNS, CDR2 SASEGT.

The sequence was obtained from a man aged 30 to 45 with HIV. This rearrangement joins TRBV6-1 to TRBJ1-5; D gene ambiguous. The source material was unsorted PBMCs, sampled roughly 6.4 years after starting antiretroviral therapy. In nucleotides, the CDR3 is TGTGCCAGCATTCCCCTGGGCAATCAGCCCCAGCATTTT. It encodes CASIPLGNQPQHF.